The 31 T cell receptor beta chains below all came from one sample that was sequenced in a study of T-cell reconstitution after alpha-beta-depleted transplantation in children. A library of TCRbeta sequences, prepared with unique molecular identifiers, was generated. TCRdb called the PCR reads again in MiXCR, with one record for every CDR3 protein. The sample consists of 400,000 to 550,000 distinct CDR3 sequences, about 10% of them appearing once. The specimen was PBMCs, collected before TCRalphabeta/CD19-depleted stem cell transplant. These receptor sequences come from a child younger than 10 with inherited bone marrow failure, due to receive a stem cell transplant.

Ten or more counts support this clonotype. V gene TRBV4-3 combines with J gene TRBJ1-2; perhaps TRBD1 as D (5 bases). Trimming shortened V by 1 base and J by 8 bases, and 11 bases separated the two germline ends. There are 13 residues in the CDR3. The V gene's germline CDR1 is LGHNA and CDR2 YSLEER. CDR3 in DNA: TGCGCCAGCAGCCAAGGGGGGACTTGGGGCTACACCTTC. As protein: CASSQGGTWGYTF.

This clonotype was observed at least ten times. The V gene is TRBV6-6, the J gene TRBJ2-3; 11 bases agree with TRBD1. Germline-derived CDR1 and CDR2 are MNHNY and SVGAGI (reference sequence). Trimming at V came to 4 bases and at J to 8 bases, leaving 2 bases not matched to a gene. CDR3 length: 13 amino acids. The CDR3 DNA follows: TGTGCCAGCAGTTCCGGGACAGGGGGTACGCAGTATTTT. Its protein product is CASSSGTGGTQYF.

This clonotype has ten or more counts. V is TRBV28 and J is TRBJ2-7, with 7 bases lining up with TRBD1. The V gene's germline CDR1 is MDHEN and CDR2 SYDVKM. Trimming removed 7 bases from V and 2 bases from J; junction bases left unmatched: 8. This CDR3 has 14 amino acids. The CDR3: CASTPRTGTYEQYF. Written as DNA, the CDR3 is TGTGCCAGCACCCCTCGGACAGGAACCTACGAGCAGTACTTC.

This clonotype has a count of ten or more. This rearrangement joins TRBV15 to TRBJ2-5; 9 nucleotides align to TRBD2. Germline trimming cut 0 bases from V and 4 bases from J; bases unmatched to any gene: 3. The CDR3 totals 15 residues. Germline-derived CDR1 and CDR2 are LNHNV and YYDKDF (reference sequence). The CDR3 DNA reads as TGTGCCACCAGCAGAGATGCGGGAGGGCCAGAGACCCAGTACTTC. Amino acids: CATSRDAGGPETQYF. Filled out from reference TRBV15 and TRBJ2-5, the complete variable domain reads DAMVIQNPRYQVTQFGKPVTLSCSQTLNHNVMYWYQQKSSQAPKLLFHYYDKDFNNEADTPDNFQSRRPNTSFCFLDIRSPGLGDTAMYLCATSRDAGGPETQYFGPGTRLLVL.

This clonotype was seen at least ten times. The J gene is TRBJ2-7, the V gene TRBV4-3; tentative D call: TRBD2 (6 bases). This CDR3 has 16 residues. Trimming took off 4 bases at V and 0 bases at J, with 16 bases between the two ends. Germline CDR1 LGHNA, CDR2 YSLEER. The CDR3 DNA follows: TGCGCCAGCAGCCCCACCGTGCGCGGGGACTCCTACGAGCAGTACTTC. Translated, it gives CASSPTVRGDSYEQYF.

This clonotype was seen many times. The J gene is TRBJ1-6, the V gene TRBV5-1; 8 positions match TRBD1. Germline CDR1 SGHRS, CDR2 YFSETQ. The CDR3 runs to 16 residues. V lost 3 bases and J lost 7; bases outside the gene matches: 9. CDR3 sequence reads: CASSWDPTGVNSPLHF. The DNA for the CDR3 is TGCGCCAGCAGCTGGGACCCGACAGGGGTAAATTCACCCCTCCACTTT.

This clonotype occurred once. This CDR3 fails to terminate in the conserved phenylalanine or tryptophan, so it likely reflects a read error. The rearrangement uses TRBV7-2 and TRBJ2-7; D may match TRBD1 or TRBD2 (5 bases each). Per germline, CDR1 SGHTA and CDR2 FQGNSA. V lost 3 bases and J lost 7, with 10 bases in between. This CDR3 region has 12 residues. The CDR3 here is CASSFGTPEQYL. The CDR3 region has the DNA TGTGCCAGCAGCTTCGGGACGCCAGAGCAGTACCTC.

This clonotype showed up many times. The chain has TRBV4-3 and TRBJ2-5; TRBD2 matches at 7 bases. The CDR3 runs to 15 residues. Germline-derived CDR1 and CDR2 are LGHNA and YSLEER. Unmatched junction bases numbered 8, after V lost 3 bases and J lost 4 bases. CDR3 residues: CASSQGGGGLETQYF. The CDR3 DNA sequence: TGCGCCAGCAGCCAGGGCGGGGGAGGCCTAGAGACCCAGTACTTC.

This clonotype was detected many times. This rearrangement joins TRBV9 to TRBJ2-1, with 14 bases identical to TRBD2. The trim removed 2 bases at V and 6 bases at J, leaving 1 base unmatched. Germline V gene lookup returns CDR1 SGDLS and CDR2 YYNGEE. The CDR3 totals 15 residues. The CDR3 sequence: CASSVGLAGGNEQFF. DNA of the CDR3: TGTGCCAGCAGCGTCGGACTAGCGGGAGGCAATGAGCAGTTCTTC.

About this clonotype itself: Given the absence of the conserved phenylalanine or tryptophan at the CDR3 end, a read error is likely. The J gene is TRBJ2-3, the V gene TRBV4-3; D might be TRBD1 or TRBD2, each matching 5 bases. The CDR3 totals 15 residues. V was shortened by 0 bases and J by 0 bases, with 7 bases between the two germline ends. Germline V gene sequence: CDR1 LGHNA, CDR2 YSLEER. The CDR3 spells CASSQEWGSTDTQYL. CDR3 nucleotides: TGCGCCAGCAGCCAAGAGTGGGGGAGCACAGATACGCAGTATTTA.

This clonotype was detected ten times or more. The chain is built from TRBV7-2 and TRBJ2-2; perhaps TRBD1 as D (5 bases). CDR1 and CDR2 (germline): SGHTA, FQGNSA. Trimming left V 9 bases short and J 4 bases short, with 15 bases between. The CDR3 runs to 14 residues. The chain's CDR3 is CASRQRQGTGELFF. DNA of the CDR3: TGTGCCAGTCGCCAGAGGCAGGGCACCGGGGAGCTGTTTTTT.

This clonotype was seen ten or more times. The V gene is TRBV7-9, the J gene TRBJ2-5; no reliable D call. The V and J ends lost 2 bases and 5 bases respectively, with 15 bases between them. CDR3 length equals 15 residues. Germline assignment: CDR1 SEHNR and CDR2 FQNEAQ (reference sequence). The CDR3 protein is CASSLRVGGQETQYF. In DNA form, the CDR3 reads TGTGCCAGCAGCTTACGGGTTGGCGGCCAGGAGACCCAGTACTTC.

This clonotype was picked up a small number of times. The chain is built from TRBV29-1 and TRBJ2-3; 8 bases map to TRBD2. Germline lookup yields CDR1 SQVTM and CDR2 ANQGSEA. The CDR3 is made up of 14 amino acids. J lost 4 bases, V lost 6 bases, and 9 bases had no gene match. CDR3 residues: CSVSSAGGPDTQYF. The CDR3 DNA follows: TGCAGCGTCTCGTCCGCGGGAGGACCAGATACGCAGTATTTT.

Here the CDR3 DNA reads TGCGCCAGCAGTGGACGGCGGGAGTTTCCCCACGAGCAGTACTTC. Amino acid sequence: CASSGRREFPHEQYF. This sequence joins TRBV10-2 and TRBJ2-7, with 7 bases that match TRBD2. Germline V gene lookup returns CDR1 WSHSY and CDR2 SAAADI. This CDR3 has 15 residues. V was pared by 4 bases and J by 5 bases, with 11 bases of the junction left unmatched.

This clonotype was found many times. V is TRBV27 and J is TRBJ1-1, with D possibly matching TRBD1 (5 bases). This CDR3 contains 13 residues. Per the germline V gene, CDR1 is MNHEY and CDR2 is SMNVEV (reference sequence). Trimming removed 5 bases from V and 4 bases from J, with 11 bases in between. The CDR3 coding sequence is TGTGCCAGCAGTCAACTCCAGGGCACTGAAGCTTTCTTT. This encodes CASSQLQGTEAFF.

This clonotype was recorded many times. CDR3 amino acids: CSVDRDQETQYF. In DNA form, the CDR3 reads TGCAGCGTTGACAGGGACCAAGAGACCCAGTACTTC. The chain links TRBV29-1 to TRBJ2-5, with D perhaps matching TRBD1 (5 bases). The CDR3 is 12 amino acids. The ends were cut back, 3 bases at V and 0 bases at J, with 5 bases in the middle. From germline, CDR1 is SQVTM and CDR2 ANQGSEA.

The V call is TRBV20-1, the J call TRBJ2-7, with D perhaps given as TRBD1 or TRBD2 (5 bases each). This CDR3 has 14 amino acids. Trimming removed 6 bases from V and 0 bases from J, with 15 bases in between. Per the germline V gene, CDR1 is DFQATT and CDR2 is SNEGSKA (reference sequence). Here the CDR3 DNA reads TGCAGTGCGAGTGGGACGGCGAGCTCCTACGAGCAGTACTTC. Amino acid sequence: CSASGTASSYEQYF.

In this sample, this clonotype turned up many times. This chain uses TRBV10-3 with TRBJ2-2; TRBD2 might be the D (6 bases). The CDR3 spans 12 residues. Germline V gene sequence: CDR1 ENHRY, CDR2 SYGVKD. V lost 8 bases and J lost 6, with 10 bases in between. The CDR3 reads CAIRSSAGELFF. The CDR3 DNA follows: TGTGCCATCCGGTCTAGCGCCGGGGAGCTGTTTTTT.

In its sample, this clonotype was seen many times. The V gene is TRBV7-8, the J gene TRBJ2-2, with 9 nucleotides matching TRBD2. The J segment lost 4 bases and the V segment lost 1 base, leaving 7 bases of the junction unmatched. The length of the CDR3 is 17 residues. Germline V CDR1 and CDR2: SGHVS, FQNEAQ. The CDR3 DNA sequence: TGTGCCAGCAGCTTAGGCCTGACTAGCGGACCCACCGGGGAGCTGTTTTTT. It translates to CASSLGLTSGPTGELFF.

The chain carries TRBV3-1 and TRBJ1-5, with D maybe TRBD1 (5 bases). The CDR3 is 13 amino acids. The germline gives CDR1 LGHDT, CDR2 YNNKEL (reference sequence). The V end lost 11 bases, the J end lost 4 bases, and 15 bases lay between the germline ends. The chain's CDR3 is CARRGGTNQPQHF. In DNA, the CDR3 is TGTGCCCGGCGTGGGGGTACAAATCAGCCCCAGCATTTT.

This clonotype was recorded at least ten times. The rearrangement joins TRBV7-2 to TRBJ2-3; D perhaps matches TRBD2 (5 bases). Trimming took 1 base from V and 6 from J, leaving 8 bases between them. Germline lookup yields CDR1 SGHTA and CDR2 FQGNSA. CDR3 length: 13 residues. This CDR3 reads CASSLGRGDTQYF. The DNA for the CDR3 is TGTGCCAGCAGCTTAGGCCGCGGGGATACGCAGTATTTT. The full variable domain, its missing parts supplied by reference TRBV7-2 and TRBJ2-3, is GAGVSQSPSNKVTEKGKDVELRCDPISGHTALYWYRQSLGQGLEFLIYFQGNSAPDKSGLPSDRFSAERTGGSVSTLTIQRTQQEDSAVYLCASSLGRGDTQYFGPGTRLTVL.

This clonotype was counted many times. The V and J genes are TRBV14 and TRBJ2-1; weak D call: TRBD2 (6 bases). Trimming pared 0 bases from V and 4 bases from J, leaving 10 bases between. The length of the CDR3 is 15 residues. Per germline, CDR1 SGHDN and CDR2 FVKESK. The CDR3 nucleotides are TGTGCCAGCAGCCAAGATCTAGCGATATACAATGAGCAGTTCTTC. Translated: CASSQDLAIYNEQFF. Supplemented by reference TRBV14 and TRBJ2-1, the full variable domain reads EAGVTQFPSHSVIEKGQTVTLRCDPISGHDNLYWYRRVMGKEIKFLLHFVKESKQDESGMPNNRFLAERTGGTYSTLKVQPAELEDSGVYFCASSQDLAIYNEQFFGPGTRLTVL.

This clonotype has a count of ten or more. The chain recombines TRBV29-1 with TRBJ2-1; no definite D call. V was trimmed by 7 bases and J by 8 bases, leaving 21 bases between them. The CDR3 runs to 14 residues. Germline CDR1 SQVTM, CDR2 ANQGSEA. For the CDR3, the DNA is TGCAGCGACTCTCACACCTTACTTGGCGATGAGCAGTTCTTC. This codes for CSDSHTLLGDEQFF.

This clonotype was counted many times. V usage is TRBV21-1 and J usage is TRBJ2-7; the D call in the table, TRBD2, was not verified against the DNA. TRBV21-1 is a pseudogene locus. The CDR3 sequence is 16 residues long. The CDR3 nucleotides read TGTGCCAGCAGCACTTCTGACGGAGGGCCATCGTCCGAGCAGTACTTC. Protein product: CASSTSDGGPSSEQYF.

This clonotype was observed at least ten times. The chain links TRBV7-9 to TRBJ2-3; TRBD1 or TRBD2 may be the D gene (5 bases each). The germline V gene has CDR1 SEHNR and CDR2 FQNEAQ (reference sequence). Trimming removed 0 bases at V and 2 bases at J, with 9 bases between. This CDR3 has 15 amino acids. The CDR3 region is CASSLAADNTDTQYF. CDR3 DNA sequence: TGTGCCAGCAGCTTAGCAGCGGACAACACAGATACGCAGTATTTT. The full variable domain, rest sourced from reference TRBV7-9 and TRBJ2-3, is DTGVSQNPRHKITKRGQNVTFRCDPISEHNRLYWYRQTLGQGPEFLTYFQNEAQLEKSRLLSDRFSAERPKGSFSTLEIQRTEQGDSAMYLCASSLAADNTDTQYFGPGTRLTVL.

A word on this clonotype: A read error is possible here, since a much larger clone lies one base away. J is TRBJ2-7 and V is TRBV11-2, with D possibly being TRBD2 (5 bases). This CDR3 spans 15 amino acids. Germline V gene sequence: CDR1 SGHAT, CDR2 FQNNGV. V was shortened by 5 bases and J by 4 bases, with 18 bases between the two germline ends. The CDR3 loop reads CASSPSFGLAYEQYF. In nucleotides, the CDR3 is TGTGCCAGCAGCCCTAGTTTCGGACTGGCTTACGAGCAGTACTTC.

This clonotype has at least ten counts. The V and J genes are TRBV27 and TRBJ1-1; D not certain. This CDR3 spans 14 amino acids. The V gene's germline CDR1 is MNHEY and CDR2 SMNVEV (reference sequence). Trimming stripped 7 bases from V and 1 base from J, with 13 bases between. CDR3 nucleotides: TGTGCCAGCATCTGGGCGGAAGAGAACACTGAAGCTTTCTTT. Translating gives CASIWAEENTEAFF.

Of note for this clonotype: Since a much larger clone is just one base distant, this may be a read error. The rearrangement uses TRBV7-8 and TRBJ2-6, with D maybe TRBD2 (6 bases). The CDR3 has 16 amino acids. In germline, CDR1 is SGHVS, CDR2 FQNEAQ. CDR3 sequence (DNA): TGTGCCAGCAGCTTAGTTGTGGGCGGCGGGGCCTACGTCCTGACTTTC. It specifies CASSLVVGGGAYVLTF.

In its sample, this clonotype was seen many times. The chain carries TRBV28 and TRBJ2-5; 10 bases fit TRBD2. Germline trimming cut 7 bases from V and 4 bases from J; bases unmatched to any gene: 12. Germline V gene lookup returns CDR1 MDHEN and CDR2 SYDVKM. The CDR3 runs 16 residues. The CDR3 sequence is CASTPSGRLSRETQYF. The DNA of the CDR3 is TGTGCCAGCACCCCTAGCGGGAGACTTAGTAGAGAGACCCAGTACTTC.

In this sample, this clonotype turned up many times. The V and J genes are TRBV4-3 and TRBJ2-1; 9 bases agree with TRBD2. The V gene's germline CDR1 is LGHNA and CDR2 YSLEER. The CDR3 is made up of 13 amino acids. J gave up 15 bases and V 1 base, and 7 bases lay outside the gene matches. The CDR3 loop reads CASSQVASGRPFF. The CDR3 DNA follows: TGCGCCAGCAGCCAAGTCGCCAGCGGGAGGCCGTTCTTC.

The rearrangement links TRBV28 to TRBJ2-3; 7 positions agree with TRBD2. The germline gives CDR1 MDHEN, CDR2 SYDVKM. The CDR3 is made up of 15 amino acids. V was pared by 7 bases and J by 3 bases, with 10 bases of the junction left unmatched. The CDR3 here is CASTFRLGGTDTQYF. DNA for the CDR3: TGTGCCAGCACGTTCCGGCTCGGGGGGACAGATACGCAGTATTTT.